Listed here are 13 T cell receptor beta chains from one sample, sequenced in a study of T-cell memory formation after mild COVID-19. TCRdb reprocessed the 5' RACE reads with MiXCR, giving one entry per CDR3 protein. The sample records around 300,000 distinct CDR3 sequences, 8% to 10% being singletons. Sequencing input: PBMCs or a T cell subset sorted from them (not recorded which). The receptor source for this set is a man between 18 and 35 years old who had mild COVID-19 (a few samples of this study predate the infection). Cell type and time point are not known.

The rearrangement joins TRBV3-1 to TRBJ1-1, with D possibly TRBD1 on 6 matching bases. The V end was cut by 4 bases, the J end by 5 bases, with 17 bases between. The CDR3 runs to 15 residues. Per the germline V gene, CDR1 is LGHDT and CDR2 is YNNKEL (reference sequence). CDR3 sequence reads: CASSPPPSGVTEAFF. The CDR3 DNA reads TGTGCCAGCAGCCCCCCCCCGTCAGGGGTTACTGAAGCTTTCTTT.

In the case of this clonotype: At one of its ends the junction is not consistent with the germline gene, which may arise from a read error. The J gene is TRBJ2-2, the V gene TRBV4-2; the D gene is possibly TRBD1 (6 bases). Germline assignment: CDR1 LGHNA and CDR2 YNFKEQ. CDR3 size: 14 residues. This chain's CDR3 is CDSTRDTNTGELFF. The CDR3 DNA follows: TGTGACAGCACAAGGGACACAAACACCGGGGAGCTGTTTTTT.

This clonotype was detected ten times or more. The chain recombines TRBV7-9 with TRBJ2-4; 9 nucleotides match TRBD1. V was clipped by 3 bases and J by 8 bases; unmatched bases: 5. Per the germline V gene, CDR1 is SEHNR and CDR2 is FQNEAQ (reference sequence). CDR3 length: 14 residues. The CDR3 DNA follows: TGTGCCAGCAGCTTGGGACAGGGTAGGGACATTCAGTACTTC. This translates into CASSLGQGRDIQYF.

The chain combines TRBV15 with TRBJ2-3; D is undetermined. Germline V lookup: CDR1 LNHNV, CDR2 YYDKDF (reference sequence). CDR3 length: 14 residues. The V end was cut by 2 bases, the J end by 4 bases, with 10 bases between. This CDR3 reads CATSRSPTADTQYF. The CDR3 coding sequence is TGTGCCACCAGCAGATCCCCGACCGCAGATACGCAGTATTTT.

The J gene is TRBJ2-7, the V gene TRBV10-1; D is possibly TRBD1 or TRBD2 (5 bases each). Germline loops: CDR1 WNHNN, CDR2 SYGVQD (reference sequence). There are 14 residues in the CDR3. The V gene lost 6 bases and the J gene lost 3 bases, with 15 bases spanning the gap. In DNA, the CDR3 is TGCGCCAGCAGCGAGGGACCGTTCCTCTACGAGCAGTACTTC. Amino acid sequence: CASSEGPFLYEQYF.

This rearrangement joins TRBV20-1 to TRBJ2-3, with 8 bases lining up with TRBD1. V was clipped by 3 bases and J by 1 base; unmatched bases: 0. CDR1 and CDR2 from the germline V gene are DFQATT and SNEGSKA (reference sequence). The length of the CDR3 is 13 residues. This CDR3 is CSARGQGTDTQYF. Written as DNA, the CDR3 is TGCAGTGCTAGGGGACAGGGCACAGATACGCAGTATTTT.

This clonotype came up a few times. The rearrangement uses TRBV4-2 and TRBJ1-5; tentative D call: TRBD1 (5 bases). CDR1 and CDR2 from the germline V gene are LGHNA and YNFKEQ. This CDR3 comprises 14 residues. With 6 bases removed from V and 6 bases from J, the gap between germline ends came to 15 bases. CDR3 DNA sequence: TGTGCCAGCAGTGACGGTGAAAGGGGTCAGCCCCAGCATTTT. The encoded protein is CASSDGERGQPQHF.

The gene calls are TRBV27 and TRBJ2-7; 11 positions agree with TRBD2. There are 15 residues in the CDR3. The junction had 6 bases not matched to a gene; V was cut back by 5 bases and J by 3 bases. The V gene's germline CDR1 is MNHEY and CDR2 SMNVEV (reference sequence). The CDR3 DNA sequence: TGTGCCAGCAGTCCACTAGCGGGGGTCCTCTACGAGCAGTACGTC. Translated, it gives CASSPLAGVLYEQYV.

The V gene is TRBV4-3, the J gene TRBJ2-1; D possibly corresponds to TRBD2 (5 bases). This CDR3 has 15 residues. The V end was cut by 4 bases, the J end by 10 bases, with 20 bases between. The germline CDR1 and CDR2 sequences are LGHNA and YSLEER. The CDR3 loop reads CASSRQRDGLGEQFF. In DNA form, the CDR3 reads TGCGCCAGCAGCCGTCAGAGGGATGGTCTAGGGGAGCAGTTCTTC.

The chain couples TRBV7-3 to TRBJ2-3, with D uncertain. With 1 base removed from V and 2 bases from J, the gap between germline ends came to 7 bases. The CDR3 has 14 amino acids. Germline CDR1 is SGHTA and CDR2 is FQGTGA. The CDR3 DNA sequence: TGTGCCAGCAGCTTAAGCGTGGTCACAGATACGCAGTATTTT. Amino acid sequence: CASSLSVVTDTQYF.

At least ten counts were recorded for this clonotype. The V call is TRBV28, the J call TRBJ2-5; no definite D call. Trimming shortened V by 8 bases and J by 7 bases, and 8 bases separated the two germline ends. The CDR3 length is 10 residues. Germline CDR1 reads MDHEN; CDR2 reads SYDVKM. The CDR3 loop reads CASGPGTQYF. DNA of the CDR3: TGTGCCAGCGGACCAGGGACCCAGTACTTC.

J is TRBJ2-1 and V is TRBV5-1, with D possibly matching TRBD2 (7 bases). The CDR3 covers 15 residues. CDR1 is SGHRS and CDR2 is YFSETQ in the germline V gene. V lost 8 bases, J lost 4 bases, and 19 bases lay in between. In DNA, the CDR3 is TGCGCCAGTATATTGGGGGGGCAATCTTACAATGAGCAGTTCTTC. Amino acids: CASILGGQSYNEQFF.

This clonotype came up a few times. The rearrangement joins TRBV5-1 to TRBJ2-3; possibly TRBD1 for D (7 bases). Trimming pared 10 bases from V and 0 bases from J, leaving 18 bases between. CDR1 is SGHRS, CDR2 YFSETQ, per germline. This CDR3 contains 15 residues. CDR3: CASTEGTASTDTQYF. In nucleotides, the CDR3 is TGCGCCTCGACGGAGGGGACAGCTAGCACAGATACGCAGTATTTT.